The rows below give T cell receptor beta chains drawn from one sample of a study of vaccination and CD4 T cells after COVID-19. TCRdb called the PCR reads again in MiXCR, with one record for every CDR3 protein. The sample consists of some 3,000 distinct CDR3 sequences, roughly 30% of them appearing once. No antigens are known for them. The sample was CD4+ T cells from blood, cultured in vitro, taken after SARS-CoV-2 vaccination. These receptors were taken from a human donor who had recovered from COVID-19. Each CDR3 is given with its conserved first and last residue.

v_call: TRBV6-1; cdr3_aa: CASSAGLAGARSYEQYF
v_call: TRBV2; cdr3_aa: CASSSYNEQFF
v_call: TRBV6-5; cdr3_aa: CASSYPVLAGEGEQFF
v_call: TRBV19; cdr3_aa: CASSVGDRLTDTQYF
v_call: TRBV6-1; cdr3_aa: CASNPWTGEETQYF
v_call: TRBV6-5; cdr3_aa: CASSYATDMRAEAFF
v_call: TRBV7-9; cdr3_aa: CASSRRRGQPQHF
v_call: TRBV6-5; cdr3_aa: CASSLQGLSSGANVLTF
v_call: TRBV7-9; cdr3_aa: CASSTRQGTNYGYTF
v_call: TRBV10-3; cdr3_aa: CAIASGWQAGTEAFF
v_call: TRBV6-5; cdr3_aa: CASSYSQAPYGYTF
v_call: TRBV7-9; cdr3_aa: CASSLGQGIKNTKAFF
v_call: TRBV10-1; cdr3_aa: CASSDAGDTDTQYF
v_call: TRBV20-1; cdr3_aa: CSARDPGRGEQPQHF